This paragraph reports one TCR beta chain. The target antigen is unknown. About 0.45 to 1 ug RNA was reverse transcribed with random hexamers. The CDR3 of TCR beta was amplified by immunoSEQ multiplex PCR across 54 Vbeta and 13 Jbeta. In TCRdb, the immunoSEQ multiplex PCR reads were re-called with MiXCR into one record per CDR3 protein. Of approximately 57,000 distinct CDR3 sequences detected, around 93% appear once; the ten largest clones hold 0.75%. These data belong to a study of CD8 T cells in Susac syndrome. Study-level points and caveats: There were around 16 Susac-specific public clones in total CD8+ repertoires and 5 or 6 in CD8+ TEMRA repertoires.

It was negative isolation that provided the CD8+ and CD4+ T cells, whereas TEMRA cells were enriched by FACS. The V gene lost 3 bases and the J gene lost 2 bases, with 13 bases spanning the gap. The CDR3 has 15 amino acids. This sequence was found in a human donor with Susac syndrome. The sequencing sample was made of CD8+ T cells from PBMCs. V usage is TRBV12-3 or TRBV12-4 and J usage is TRBJ2-5, with D tentatively TRBD1 (6 bases). CDR3 residues: CASSLAVGTQETQYF. The CDR3 DNA reads TGTGCCAGCAGTTTGGCGGTGGGGACACAAGAGACCCAGTACTTC.